The clone carrying this T cell receptor (beta chain) was seen once. The antigen is not known. The sample originates from a study of blood T cells in healthy people across ages. Study outcomes and limitations: More naive CD4+ cells and higher diversity marked long-lived donors relative to aged donors. For the donors, CMV status was unknown and possibly confounded expanded clonotype changes. Researchers judged that diversity estimates from one million T cells fell short of true values.

A J-beta primer mix and a sample-barcoded 5' primer were used in a second PCR of about 7 to 12 cycles. Each TCR beta cDNA got a 12-nucleotide random molecular identifier. TCRdb reprocessed the 5' RACE reads with MiXCR, giving one entry per CDR3 protein. The sample records approximately 800,000 distinct CDR3 sequences, 56% being singletons. Germline loops: CDR1 SQVTM, CDR2 ANQGSEA. V was trimmed by 1 base and J by 7 bases, leaving 7 bases between them. The length of the CDR3 is 11 residues. The sequencing sample was made of blood. The rearrangement joins TRBV29-1 to TRBJ1-1, with D hard to call. This receptor was obtained from a man in his forties in good health. The CDR3 DNA sequence: TGCAGCGTTGAAGGGGTGGGTGAAGCTTTCTTT. It codes for CSVEGVGEAFF.